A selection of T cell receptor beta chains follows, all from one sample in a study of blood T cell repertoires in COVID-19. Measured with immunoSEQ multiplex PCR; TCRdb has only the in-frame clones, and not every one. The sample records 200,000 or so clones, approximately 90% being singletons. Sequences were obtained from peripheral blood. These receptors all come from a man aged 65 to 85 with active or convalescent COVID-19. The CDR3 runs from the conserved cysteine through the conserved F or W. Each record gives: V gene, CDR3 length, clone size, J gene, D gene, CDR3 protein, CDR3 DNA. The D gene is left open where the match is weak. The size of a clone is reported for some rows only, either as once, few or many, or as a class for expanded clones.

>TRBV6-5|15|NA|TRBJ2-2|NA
CASSYFPSRTGELFF
TGTGCCAGCAGTTACTTCCCGTCCCGGACCGGGGAGCTGTTTTTT
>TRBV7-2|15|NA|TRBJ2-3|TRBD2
CASRRAGGPTDTQYF
TGTGCCAGCAGGAGAGCGGGAGGGCCAACAGATACGCAGTATTTT
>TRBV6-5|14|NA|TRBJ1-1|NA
CASSQGYMNTEAFF
TGTGCCAGCAGCCAGGGATACATGAACACTGAAGCTTTCTTT
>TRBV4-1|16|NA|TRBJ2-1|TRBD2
CASSRRSGGPVNEQFF
TGCGCCAGCAGCCGGAGGTCGGGAGGGCCGGTCAATGAGCAGTTCTTC
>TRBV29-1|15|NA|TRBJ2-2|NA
CSAIPLASRSGELFF
TGCAGCGCCATCCCTTTAGCTAGCCGAAGCGGGGAGCTGTTTTTT
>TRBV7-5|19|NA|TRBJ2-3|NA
CARSLGTSGGLASTDTQYF
TGTGCCAGAAGCTTGGGGACTAGCGGGGGTTTAGCTAGCACAGATACGCAGTATTTT
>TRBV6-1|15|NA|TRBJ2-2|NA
CASSNNPEGTGELFF
TGTGCCAGCAGTAACAACCCGGAGGGAACCGGGGAGCTGTTTTTT
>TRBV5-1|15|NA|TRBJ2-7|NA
CASSLGQRFSYEQYF
TGCGCCAGCAGCCTTGGACAGAGATTCTCCTACGAGCAGTACTTC
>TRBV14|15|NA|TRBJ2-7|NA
CASSQDSHTTYEQYF
TGTGCCAGCAGCCAAGATTCCCACACGACCTACGAGCAGTACTTC
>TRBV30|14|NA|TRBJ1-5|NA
CAWQTGDSNQPQHF
TGTGCCTGGCAGACCGGGGATAGCAATCAGCCCCAGCATTTT
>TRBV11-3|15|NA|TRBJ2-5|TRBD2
CASSLGTSAQETQYF
TGTGCCAGCAGCTTAGGGACTAGCGCCCAAGAGACCCAGTACTTC
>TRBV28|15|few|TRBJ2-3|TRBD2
CASMTGTSYTDTQYF
TGTGCCAGCATGACCGGGACTAGTTACACAGATACGCAGTATTTT
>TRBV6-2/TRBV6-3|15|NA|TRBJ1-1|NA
CASSSLEMVNTEAFF
TGTGCCAGCAGTTCCCTGGAGATGGTGAACACTGAAGCTTTCTTT
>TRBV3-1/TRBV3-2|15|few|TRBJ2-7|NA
CASSPVGVRPYEQYF
TGTGCCAGCAGCCCGGTAGGGGTAAGACCCTACGAGCAGTACTTC
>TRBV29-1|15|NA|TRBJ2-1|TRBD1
CSVDPGTGVSNEQFF
TGCAGCGTTGACCCTGGGACAGGGGTGAGCAATGAGCAGTTCTTC
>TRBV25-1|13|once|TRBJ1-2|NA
CASSDRVSYGYTF
TGTGCCAGCAGTGACAGGGTTAGCTATGGCTACACCTTC
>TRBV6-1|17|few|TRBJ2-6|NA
CASSARPPGSGANVLTF
TGTGCCAGCAGTGCTCGTCCCCCGGGCTCTGGGGCCAACGTCCTGACTTTC
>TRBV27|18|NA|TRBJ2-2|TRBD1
CASSRVLFGTGTTGELFF
TGTGCCAGCAGTCGGGTTCTTTTCGGGACAGGGACCACCGGGGAGCTGTTTTTT